Detailed here is one T cell receptor beta chain. Germline V gene sequence: CDR1 SGHRS, CDR2 YFSETQ. There are 14 residues in the CDR3. V was trimmed by 3 bases and J by 3 bases, leaving 12 bases between them. These data come from a study of cytomegalovirus exposure and HLA in healthy donors. PCR employed 60 Vbeta and 13 Jbeta primers. The data were produced by immunoSEQ multiplex PCR, yet TCRdb's version contains in-frame clones alone and is incomplete. The sample carries roughly 170,000 clones, just under 80% recorded once. This sequence was found in a woman aged 45-59 years in good health and CMV-seropositive. The chain joins TRBV5-1 to TRBJ1-2; D might be TRBD1 (6 bases). What was sequenced was PBMCs. CDR3 protein: CASSSGTSYYGYTF. For the CDR3, the DNA is TGCGCCAGCAGCTCCGGGACATCCTACTATGGCTACACCTTC.